The 20 T cell receptor beta chains below all came from one sample that was sequenced in a study of blood T cell repertoires in COVID-19. Libraries were prepared by immunoSEQ multiplex PCR; TCRdb keeps only in-frame clonotypes and omits some of them. The profile shows more than 45,000 clones, 75% to 90% of them singletons. Material: peripheral blood. The receptors here all came from a woman between 70 and 85 years old with active COVID-19.

The V call is TRBV12-3 or TRBV12-4, the J call TRBJ1-2; D remains ambiguous. V dropped 2 bases and J dropped 4 bases, with 5 bases sitting between them. This CDR3 comprises 12 residues. The CDR3 protein is CASSLIRYGYTF. The CDR3 bases are TGTGCCAGCAGTTTAATTCGCTATGGCTACACCTTC.

CDR3 loop: CASSGLSEQFF. CDR3 DNA: TGTGCCAGTTCTGGACTCAGTGAGCAGTTCTTC. The chain carries TRBV9 and TRBJ2-1; weak D call: TRBD2 (5 bases). Trimming took 8 bases from V and 9 from J, leaving 12 bases between them. The CDR3 loop spans 11 amino acids. CDR1 is SGDLS and CDR2 is YYNGEE in the germline V gene.

This chain links TRBV7-8 with TRBJ1-4; D gene ambiguous. V lost 4 bases and J lost 0, with 9 bases in between. Per germline, CDR1 SGHVS and CDR2 FQNEAQ. The CDR3 loop spans 15 amino acids. In DNA form, the CDR3 reads TGTGCCAGCAGCTCCGACACCGCAACTAATGAAAAACTGTTTTTT. Translation gives CASSSDTATNEKLFF. Drawing the rest from reference TRBV7-8 and TRBJ1-4, the complete variable domain is GAGVSQSPRYKVAKRGQDVALRCDPISGHVSLFWYQQALGQGPEFLTYFQNEAQLDKSGLPSDRFFAERPEGSVSTLKIQRTQQEDSAVYLCASSSDTATNEKLFFGSGTQLSVL.

The table lists this clone with a count of one. The chain has TRBV27 and TRBJ2-3; 11 nucleotides agree with TRBD2. CDR1 is MNHEY, CDR2 SMNVEV, per germline (reference sequence). Trimming removed 0 bases from V and 3 bases from J; junction bases left unmatched: 11. This CDR3 has 19 residues. CDR3: CASSLSIWLAGGGTDTQYF. CDR3 DNA sequence: TGTGCCAGCAGTTTATCGATTTGGCTAGCGGGAGGTGGGACAGATACGCAGTATTTT.

V usage is TRBV7-9 and J usage is TRBJ2-1; 10 bases match TRBD2. The CDR3 loop spans 15 amino acids. Germline CDR1 and CDR2: SEHNR and FQNEAQ (reference sequence). V dropped 2 bases and J dropped 8; count of bases not matched to a gene: 6. Here the CDR3 reads CASSLILAGAHEQFF. The CDR3 DNA is TGTGCCAGCAGCTTAATCCTAGCGGGAGCCCATGAGCAGTTCTTC.

The gene calls are TRBV4-1 and TRBJ2-1, with a tentative D call TRBD1 (5 bases). V lost 0 bases and J 5 bases, leaving 11 bases between the germline ends. The CDR3 contains 15 residues. Germline loops: CDR1 MGHRA, CDR2 YSYEKL. In DNA, the CDR3 is TGCGCCAGCAGCCAAGACAGGGATTGGAACAATGAGCAGTTCTTC. It codes for CASSQDRDWNNEQFF.

J is TRBJ2-5 and V is TRBV9, with D possibly TRBD1 on 6 matching bases. V was clipped by 3 bases and J by 5 bases, with 14 bases between them. Germline V gene sequence: CDR1 SGDLS, CDR2 YYNGEE. CDR3 length: 14 residues. The CDR3 DNA reads TGTGCCAGCAGCGCGACCGGGACAACGGAGACCCAGTACTTC. Its translation is CASSATGTTETQYF.

The rearrangement uses TRBV5-1 and TRBJ2-7; 10 nucleotides agree with TRBD2. The V gene's germline CDR1 is SGHRS and CDR2 YFSETQ. The CDR3 spans 15 residues. V lost 1 base and J lost 2; bases outside the gene matches: 3. CDR3 bases: TGCGCCAGCAGCTTGTCAGCGGGAGGGCCCTACGAGCAGTACTTC. Translated: CASSLSAGGPYEQYF.

The chain joins TRBV19 to TRBJ2-5; 13 nucleotides agree with TRBD2. Germline V lookup: CDR1 LNHDA, CDR2 SQIVND (reference sequence). V lost 1 base and J lost 4; bases outside the gene matches: 0. This CDR3 has 15 amino acids. The CDR3 region has the DNA TGTGCCAGTAGTATAGGACTAGCGGGAGGAGAGACCCAGTACTTC. This sequence encodes CASSIGLAGGETQYF. Based on the CDR3 plus reference TRBV19 and TRBJ2-5, the full variable domain is DGGITQSPKYLFRKEGQNVTLSCEQNLNHDAMYWYRQDPGQGLRLIYYSQIVNDFQKGDIAEGYSVSREKKESFPLTVTSAQKNPTAFYLCASSIGLAGGETQYFGPGTRLLVL.

This chain connects TRBV28 to TRBJ2-7; 11 bases align to TRBD2. The CDR3 is made up of 15 amino acids. Germline V gene data show CDR1 as MDHEN and CDR2 as SYDVKM. Trimming at V came to 2 bases and at J to 3 bases, leaving 3 bases not matched to a gene. In DNA, the CDR3 is TGTGCCAGCAGTTTACATAGCGGGAGGGGCTACGAGCAGTACTTC. Translated: CASSLHSGRGYEQYF.

This chain connects TRBV6-5 to TRBJ1-1; D unclear. Germline V gene lookup returns CDR1 MNHEY and CDR2 SVGAGI. The CDR3 is made up of 13 amino acids. Trimming took 4 bases from V and 4 from J, leaving 10 bases between them. DNA for the CDR3: TGTGCCAGCAGTTCACCCGGGTTCACTGAAGCTTTCTTT. Translation gives CASSSPGFTEAFF.

The V gene is TRBV7-2, the J gene TRBJ2-5; TRBD2 might be the D (7 bases). The CDR3 has 15 amino acids. Germline CDR1 reads SGHTA; CDR2 reads FQGNSA. The V end lost 5 bases, the J end lost 5 bases, and 18 bases lay between the germline ends. CDR3 sequence reads: CASSQGLGGQETQYF. The CDR3 DNA reads TGTGCCAGCAGCCAGGGCCTCGGGGGGCAGGAGACCCAGTACTTC. Using reference TRBV7-2 and TRBJ2-5 for the parts outside the CDR3, the full variable domain is GAGVSQSPSNKVTEKGKDVELRCDPISGHTALYWYRQSLGQGLEFLIYFQGNSAPDKSGLPSDRFSAERTGGSVSTLTIQRTQQEDSAVYLCASSQGLGGQETQYFGPGTRLLVL.

This clone has just one count. CDR3 protein: CASSSMGLAVNNEQFF. DNA for the CDR3: TGTGCCAGCAGTTCCATGGGACTAGCTGTTAACAATGAGCAGTTCTTC. This chain connects TRBV28 to TRBJ2-1; 9 nucleotides line up with TRBD2. Germline trimming cut 4 bases from V and 5 bases from J; bases unmatched to any gene: 9. This CDR3 region has 16 residues. Germline values: CDR1 MDHEN, CDR2 SYDVKM. Full variable domain (rest looked up from reference TRBV28 and TRBJ2-1): DVKVTQSSRYLVKRTGEKVFLECVQDMDHENMFWYRQDPGLGLRLIYFSYDVKMKEKGDIPEGYSVSREKKERFSLILESASTNQTSMYLCASSSMGLAVNNEQFFGPGTRLTVL.

The chain uses TRBV9 and TRBJ2-1; 10 bases line up with TRBD2. The CDR3 loop spans 19 amino acids. The trim removed 4 bases at V and 2 bases at J, leaving 15 bases unmatched. CDR1 is SGDLS and CDR2 is YYNGEE in the germline V gene. The CDR3 spells CASSPPLRTSGYTYNEQFF. The CDR3 nucleotides are TGTGCCAGCAGCCCTCCACTCCGGACTAGCGGTTATACCTACAATGAGCAGTTCTTC.

The genes are TRBV7-6 and TRBJ2-7; 8 nucleotides line up with TRBD2. The tail of the sequence fits TRBJ2-1 better, so the J call may be wrong. CDR3 size: 15 residues. Germline V CDR1 and CDR2: SGHVS, FNYEAQ. CDR3 region: CASSSQGLESSEQFF. CDR3 nucleotide sequence: TGTGCCAGCAGCTCGCAGGGACTAGAGTCTAGTGAGCAGTTCTTC.

The CDR3 nucleotides are TGCGCCAGCAGGCCCGACATGAGCTCCTATAATTCACCCCTCCACTTT. This codes for CASRPDMSSYNSPLHF. V usage is TRBV5-1 and J usage is TRBJ1-6; no reliable D call. The CDR3 extends over 16 amino acids. Trimming pared 5 bases from V and 0 bases from J, leaving 12 bases between. CDR1 and CDR2 (germline): SGHRS, YFSETQ.

This sequence joins TRBV4-2 and TRBJ2-7, with D possibly matching TRBD1 (5 bases). Germline V gene sequence: CDR1 LGHNA, CDR2 YNFKEQ. Trimming took 5 bases from V and 4 from J, leaving 9 bases between them. The CDR3 is 12 residues long. The CDR3 protein is CASSYQGYEQYF. CDR3 DNA: TGTGCCAGCAGCTATCAGGGATACGAGCAGTACTTC.

The chain couples TRBV18 to TRBJ2-7, with 8 bases aligning to TRBD1. Germline assignment: CDR1 KGHSH and CDR2 LQKENI. V shed 2 bases and J 7 bases; nucleotides not matched to a gene: 10. There are 15 residues in the CDR3. The CDR3 nucleotides are TGTGCCAGCTCACCATACTCGACAGGGGAAGAGGAGCAGTACTTC. Translation gives CASSPYSTGEEEQYF.

The rearrangement links TRBV3-1 (or the pseudogene TRBV3-2) to TRBJ2-3; D is unresolved. The CDR3 is 12 residues long. Germline V lookup: CDR1 LGHDT, CDR2 YNNKEL (reference sequence). V was clipped by 4 bases and J by 7 bases, with 9 bases between them. The CDR3 nucleotides read TGTGCCAGCAGCCCAGAGGCAAATACGCAGTATTTT. Translation: CASSPEANTQYF.

The rearrangement links TRBV20-1 to TRBJ2-4; TRBD2 agrees at 11 bases. The CDR3 is 16 amino acids. Germline V lookup: CDR1 DFQATT, CDR2 SNEGSKA (reference sequence). V gave up 3 bases and J gave up 0 bases; unmatched junction bases: 4. Written as DNA, the CDR3 is TGCAGTGCTAGTAGGGGACTAGCGGCAGCCAAAAACATTCAGTACTTC. Its translation: CSASRGLAAAKNIQYF.